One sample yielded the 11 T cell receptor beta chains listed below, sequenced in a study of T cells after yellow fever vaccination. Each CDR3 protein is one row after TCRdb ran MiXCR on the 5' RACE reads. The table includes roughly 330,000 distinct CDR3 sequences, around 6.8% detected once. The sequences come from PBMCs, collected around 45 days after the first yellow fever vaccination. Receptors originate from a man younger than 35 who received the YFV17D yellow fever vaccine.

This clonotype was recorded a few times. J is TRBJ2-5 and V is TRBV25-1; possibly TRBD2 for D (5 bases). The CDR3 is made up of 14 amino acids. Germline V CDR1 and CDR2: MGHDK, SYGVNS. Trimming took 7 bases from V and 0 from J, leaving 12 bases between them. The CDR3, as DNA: TGTGCCAGCACGGGGTTGGGGTACCAAGAGACCCAGTACTTC. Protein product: CASTGLGYQETQYF.

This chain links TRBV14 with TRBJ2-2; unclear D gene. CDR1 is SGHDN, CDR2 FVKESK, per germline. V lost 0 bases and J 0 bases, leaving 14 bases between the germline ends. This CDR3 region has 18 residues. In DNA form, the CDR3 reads TGTGCCAGCAGCCAAGATCTTTTAGGATTACCGAACACCGGGGAGCTGTTTTTT. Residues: CASSQDLLGLPNTGELFF.

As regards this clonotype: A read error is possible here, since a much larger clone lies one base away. The CDR3 reads CASSFASGYQPLHF. The CDR3 DNA reads as TGTGCCAGCAGCTTCGCCTCGGGTTATCAGCCCCTGCATTTT. The V call is TRBV7-2, the J call TRBJ1-5; the D is unclear. The V gene's germline CDR1 is SGHTA and CDR2 FQGNSA. This CDR3 region has 14 residues.

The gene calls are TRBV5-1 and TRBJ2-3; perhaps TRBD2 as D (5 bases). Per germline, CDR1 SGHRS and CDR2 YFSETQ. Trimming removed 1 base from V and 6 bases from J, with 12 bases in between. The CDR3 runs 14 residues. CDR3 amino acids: CASSLLWGADTQYF. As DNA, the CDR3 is TGCGCCAGCAGCTTGTTGTGGGGAGCCGATACGCAGTATTTT.

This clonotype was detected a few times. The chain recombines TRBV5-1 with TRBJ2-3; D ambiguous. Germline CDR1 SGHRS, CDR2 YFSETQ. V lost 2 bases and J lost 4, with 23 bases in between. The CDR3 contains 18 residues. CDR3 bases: TGCGCCAGCAGCTTCGACCCGGCGGCTCGAACCCCCCCAGATACGCAGTATTTT. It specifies CASSFDPAARTPPDTQYF. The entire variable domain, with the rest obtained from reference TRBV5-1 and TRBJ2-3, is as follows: KAGVTQTPRYLIKTRGQQVTLSCSPISGHRSVSWYQQTPGQGLQFLFEYFSETQRNKGNFPGRFSGRQFSNSRSEMNVSTLELGDSALYLCASSFDPAARTPPDTQYFGPGTRLTVL.

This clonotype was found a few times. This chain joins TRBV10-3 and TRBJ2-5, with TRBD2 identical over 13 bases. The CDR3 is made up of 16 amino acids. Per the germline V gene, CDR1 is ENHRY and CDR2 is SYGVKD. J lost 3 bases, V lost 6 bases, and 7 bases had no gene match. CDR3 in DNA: TGTGCCATCAGCGGGGGACTAGCGGGGCGAGAAGAGACCCAGTACTTC. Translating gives CAISGGLAGREETQYF.

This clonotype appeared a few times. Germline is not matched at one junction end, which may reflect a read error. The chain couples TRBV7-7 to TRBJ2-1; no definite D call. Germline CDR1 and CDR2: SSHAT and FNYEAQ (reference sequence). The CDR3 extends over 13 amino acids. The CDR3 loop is CASSLASGDEQFF. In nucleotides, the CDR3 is TGTGCTAGCAGCTTAGCCAGTGGCGATGAGCAGTTCTTC.

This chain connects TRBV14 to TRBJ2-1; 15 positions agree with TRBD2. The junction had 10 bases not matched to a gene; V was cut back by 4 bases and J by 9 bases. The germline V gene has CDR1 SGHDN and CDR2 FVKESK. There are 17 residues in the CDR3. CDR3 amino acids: CASSRRTSGGALGEQFF. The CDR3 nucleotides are TGTGCCAGCAGCCGGCGGACTAGCGGGGGGGCCCTTGGTGAGCAGTTCTTC.

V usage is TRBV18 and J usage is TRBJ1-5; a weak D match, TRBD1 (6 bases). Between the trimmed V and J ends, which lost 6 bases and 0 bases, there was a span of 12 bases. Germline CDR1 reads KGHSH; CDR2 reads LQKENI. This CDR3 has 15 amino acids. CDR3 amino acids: CASSRTAYSNQPQHF. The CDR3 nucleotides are TGTGCCAGCTCGCGGACAGCCTATAGCAATCAGCCCCAGCATTTT.

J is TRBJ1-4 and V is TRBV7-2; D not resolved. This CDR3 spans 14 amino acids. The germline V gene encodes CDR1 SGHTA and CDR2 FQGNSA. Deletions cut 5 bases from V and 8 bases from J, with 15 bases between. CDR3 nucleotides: TGTGCCAGCAGCCCGACACCCGGGAGGGAAAAACTGTTTTTT. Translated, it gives CASSPTPGREKLFF.

Written as DNA, the CDR3 is TGTGCCAGCAGATCCGGGGGGGCGAGTGAGACCCAGTACTTC. Translation: CASRSGGASETQYF. J is TRBJ2-5 and V is TRBV12-3 or TRBV12-4; TRBD2 matches 8 bases. Losses at the gene ends were 6 bases for V and 5 bases for J; bases not matched to a gene: 8. CDR3 length: 14 residues.